This T cell receptor (beta chain) originates from a study of cytomegalovirus exposure and HLA in healthy donors. Whole-study findings and limits: Accounts indicate the classifier identified cytomegalovirus status with strong specificity and sensitivity. Rare sequences made up most TCRs, while some public TCRs were found in many donors.

Worth noting for this clone: Its cognate antigen is unknown.

Clones were read by immunoSEQ multiplex PCR, and TCRdb kept only the in-frame ones, dropping some. The top ten hold 10% of the sample, which has about 160,000 clones, roughly 91% seen once. The CDR3 runs 16 residues. V was clipped by 3 bases and J by 8 bases, with 24 bases between them. Germline CDR1 SQVTM, CDR2 ANQGSEA. The TCR originated in a woman aged 18-29 years in good health and CMV-seropositive. The J gene is TRBJ2-3, the V gene TRBV29-1, with D possibly matching TRBD1 (8 bases). Source material: PBMCs. This chain's CDR3 is CSVDAGDRPVRSTQYF. DNA for the CDR3: TGCAGCGTTGACGCGGGGGACAGGCCGGTTCGTAGTACGCAGTATTTT.